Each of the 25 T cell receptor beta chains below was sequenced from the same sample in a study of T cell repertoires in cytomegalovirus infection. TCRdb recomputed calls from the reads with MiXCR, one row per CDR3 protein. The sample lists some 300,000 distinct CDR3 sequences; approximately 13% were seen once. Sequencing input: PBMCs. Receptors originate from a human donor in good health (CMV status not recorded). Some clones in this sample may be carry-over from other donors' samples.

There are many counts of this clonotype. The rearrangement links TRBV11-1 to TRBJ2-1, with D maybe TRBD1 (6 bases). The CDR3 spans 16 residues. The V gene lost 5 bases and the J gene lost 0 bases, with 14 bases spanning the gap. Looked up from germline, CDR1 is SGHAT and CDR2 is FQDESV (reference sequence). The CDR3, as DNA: TGTGCCAGCAGCCCCAGGACAGCCAGCTCCTACAATGAGCAGTTCTTC. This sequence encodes CASSPRTASSYNEQFF. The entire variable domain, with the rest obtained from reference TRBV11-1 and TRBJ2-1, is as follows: EAEVAQSPRYKITEKSQAVAFWCDPISGHATLYWYRQILGQGPELLVQFQDESVVDDSQLPKDRFSAERLKGVDSTLKIQPAELGDSAMYLCASSPRTASSYNEQFFGPGTRLTVL.

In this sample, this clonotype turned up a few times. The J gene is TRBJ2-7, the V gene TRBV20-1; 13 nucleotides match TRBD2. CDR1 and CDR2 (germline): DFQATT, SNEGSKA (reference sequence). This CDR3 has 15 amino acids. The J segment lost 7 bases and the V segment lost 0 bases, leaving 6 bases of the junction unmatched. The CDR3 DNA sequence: TGCAGTGCTAGAGATAGACTAGCGGGAGGTAGTGAGCAGTACTTC. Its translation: CSARDRLAGGSEQYF.

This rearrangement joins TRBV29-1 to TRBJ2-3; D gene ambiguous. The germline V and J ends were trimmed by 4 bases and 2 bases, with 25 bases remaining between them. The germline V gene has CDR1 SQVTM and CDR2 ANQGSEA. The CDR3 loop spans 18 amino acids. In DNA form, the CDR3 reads TGCAGCGTTGCCCAGGACCATTCGAAAGTCTTACCCACAGATACGCAGTATTTT. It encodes CSVAQDHSKVLPTDTQYF.

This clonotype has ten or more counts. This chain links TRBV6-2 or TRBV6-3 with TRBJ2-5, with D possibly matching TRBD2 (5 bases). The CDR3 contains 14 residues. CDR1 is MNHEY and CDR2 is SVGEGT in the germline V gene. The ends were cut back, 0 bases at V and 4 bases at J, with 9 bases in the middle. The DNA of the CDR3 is TGTGCCAGCAGTTACTCGAGGGTGGTAGAGACCCAGTACTTC. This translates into CASSYSRVVETQYF.

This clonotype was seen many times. The CDR3 reads CASSLYSTDQPQHF. The CDR3 DNA is TGTGCCAGCAGCTTATACTCGACAGATCAGCCCCAGCATTTT. V is TRBV7-2 and J is TRBJ1-5; tentative D call: TRBD1 (5 bases). The CDR3 length is 14 residues. Trimming pared 2 bases from V and 5 bases from J, leaving 10 bases between. Germline V gene lookup returns CDR1 SGHTA and CDR2 FQGNSA.

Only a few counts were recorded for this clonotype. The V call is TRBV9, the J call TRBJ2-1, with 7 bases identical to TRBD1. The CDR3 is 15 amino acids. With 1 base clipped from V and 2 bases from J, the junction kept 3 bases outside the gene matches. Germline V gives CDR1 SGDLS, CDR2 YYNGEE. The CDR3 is CASSVLGGTYNEQFF. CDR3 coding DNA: TGTGCCAGCAGCGTATTAGGGGGCACCTACAATGAGCAGTTCTTC.

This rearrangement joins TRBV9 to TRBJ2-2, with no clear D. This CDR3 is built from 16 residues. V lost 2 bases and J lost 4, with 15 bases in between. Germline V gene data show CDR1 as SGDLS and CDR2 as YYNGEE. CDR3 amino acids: CASSVARESTTGELFF. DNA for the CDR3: TGTGCCAGCAGCGTCGCACGAGAATCTACCACCGGGGAGCTGTTTTTT.

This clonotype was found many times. DNA for the CDR3: TGTGCCAGCAGCACACCGATCGGGGAGACCCAGTACTTC. Encoded protein: CASSTPIGETQYF. The V and J genes are TRBV7-2 and TRBJ2-5; D gene uncertain. Between the trimmed V and J ends, which lost 5 bases and 5 bases, there was a span of 12 bases. The germline V gene encodes CDR1 SGHTA and CDR2 FQGNSA. CDR3 size: 13 residues.

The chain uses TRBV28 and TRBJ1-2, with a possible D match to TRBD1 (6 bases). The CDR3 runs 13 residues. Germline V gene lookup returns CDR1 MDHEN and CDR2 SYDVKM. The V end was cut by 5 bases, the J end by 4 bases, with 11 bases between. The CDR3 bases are TGTGCCAGCAGTCGACAGGTCGTCTATGGCTACACCTTC. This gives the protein CASSRQVVYGYTF.

CDR3 in amino acids: CASSISGTGTYNEQFF. The CDR3 DNA reads as TGTGCCAGCAGCATCTCCGGGACAGGGACCTACAATGAGCAGTTCTTC. The chain combines TRBV5-5 with TRBJ2-1, with 9 bases aligning to TRBD1. The germline gives CDR1 SGHKS, CDR2 YYEKEE (reference sequence). The J segment lost 2 bases and the V segment lost 4 bases, leaving 7 bases of the junction unmatched. The CDR3 has 16 amino acids. Drawing the rest from reference TRBV5-5 and TRBJ2-1, the complete variable domain is DAGVTQSPTHLIKTRGQQVTLRCSPISGHKSVSWYQQVLGQGPQFIFQYYEKEERGRGNFPDRFSARQFPNYSSELNVNALLLGDSALYLCASSISGTGTYNEQFFGPGTRLTVL.

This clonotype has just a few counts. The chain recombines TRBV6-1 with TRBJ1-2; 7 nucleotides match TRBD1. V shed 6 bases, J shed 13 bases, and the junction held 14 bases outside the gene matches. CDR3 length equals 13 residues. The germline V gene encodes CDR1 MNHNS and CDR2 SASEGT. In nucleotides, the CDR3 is TGTGCCAGCAGACAACCACAGGGGTCCTTCCCCACCTTC. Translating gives CASRQPQGSFPTF.

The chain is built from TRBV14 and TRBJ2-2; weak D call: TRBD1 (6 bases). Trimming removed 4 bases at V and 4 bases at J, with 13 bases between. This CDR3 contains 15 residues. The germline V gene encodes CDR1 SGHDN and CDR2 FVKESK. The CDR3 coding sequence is TGTGCCAGCAGCCTCCGGTTGGGGGCCACCGGGGAGCTGTTTTTT. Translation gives CASSLRLGATGELFF.

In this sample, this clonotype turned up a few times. The CDR3 DNA reads as TGTGCCAGCGGTAGGCCCCAGCATTTT. Residues: CASGRPQHF. The chain couples TRBV6-1 to TRBJ1-5, with D unclear. CDR1 is MNHNS and CDR2 is SASEGT in the germline V gene. V was clipped by 8 bases and J by 9 bases, with 5 bases between them. The CDR3 contains 9 residues.

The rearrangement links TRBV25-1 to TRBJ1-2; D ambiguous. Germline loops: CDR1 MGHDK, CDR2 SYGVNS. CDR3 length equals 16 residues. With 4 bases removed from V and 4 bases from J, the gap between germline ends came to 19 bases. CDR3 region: CASSVRTGVGSYGYTF. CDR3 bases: TGTGCCAGCAGTGTACGGACTGGGGTCGGTAGCTATGGCTACACCTTC.

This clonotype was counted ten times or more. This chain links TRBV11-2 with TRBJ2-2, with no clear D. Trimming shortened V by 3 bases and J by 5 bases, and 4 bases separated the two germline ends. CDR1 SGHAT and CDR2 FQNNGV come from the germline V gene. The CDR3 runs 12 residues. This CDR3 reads CASSLETGELFF. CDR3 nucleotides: TGTGCCAGCAGCTTGGAGACCGGGGAGCTGTTTTTT.

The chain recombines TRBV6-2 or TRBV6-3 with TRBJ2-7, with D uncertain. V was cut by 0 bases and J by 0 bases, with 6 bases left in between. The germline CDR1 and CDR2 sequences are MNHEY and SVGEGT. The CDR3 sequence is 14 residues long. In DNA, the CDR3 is TGTGCCAGCAGTTACTCACGGAGCTCCTACGAGCAGTACTTC. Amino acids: CASSYSRSSYEQYF.

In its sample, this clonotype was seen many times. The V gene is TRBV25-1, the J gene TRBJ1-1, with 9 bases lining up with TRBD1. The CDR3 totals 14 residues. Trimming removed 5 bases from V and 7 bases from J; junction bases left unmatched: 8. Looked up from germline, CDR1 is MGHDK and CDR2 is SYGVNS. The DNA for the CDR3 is TGTGCCAGCAGTTTTTCGGACAGGGGAAATGAAGCTTTCTTT. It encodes CASSFSDRGNEAFF.

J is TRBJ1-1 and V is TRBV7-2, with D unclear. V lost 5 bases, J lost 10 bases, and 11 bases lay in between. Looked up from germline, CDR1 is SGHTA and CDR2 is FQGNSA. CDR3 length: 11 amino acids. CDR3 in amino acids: CASSHGLGAFF. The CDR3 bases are TGTGCCAGCAGCCACGGTTTGGGAGCTTTCTTT.

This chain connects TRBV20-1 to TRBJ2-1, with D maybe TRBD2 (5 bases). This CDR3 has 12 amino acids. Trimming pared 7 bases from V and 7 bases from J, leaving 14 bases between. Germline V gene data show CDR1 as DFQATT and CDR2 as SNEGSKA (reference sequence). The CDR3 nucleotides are TGCAGTGGGATCGGGGATTGGAATGAGCAGTTCTTC. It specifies CSGIGDWNEQFF.

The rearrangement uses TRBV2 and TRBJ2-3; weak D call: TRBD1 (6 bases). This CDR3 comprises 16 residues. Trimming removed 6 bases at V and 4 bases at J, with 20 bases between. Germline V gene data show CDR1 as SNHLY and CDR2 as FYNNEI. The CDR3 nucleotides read TGTGCCAGCAGGGGGCCCGGCAGGGGTGGCCCAGATACGCAGTATTTT. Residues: CASRGPGRGGPDTQYF.

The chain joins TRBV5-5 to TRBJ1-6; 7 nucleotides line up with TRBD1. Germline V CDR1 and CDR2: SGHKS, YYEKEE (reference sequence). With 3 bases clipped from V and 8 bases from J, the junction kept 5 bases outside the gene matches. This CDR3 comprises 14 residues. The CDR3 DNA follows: TGTGCCAGCAGCTATACAGGGGAACATTCACCCCTCCACTTT. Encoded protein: CASSYTGEHSPLHF.

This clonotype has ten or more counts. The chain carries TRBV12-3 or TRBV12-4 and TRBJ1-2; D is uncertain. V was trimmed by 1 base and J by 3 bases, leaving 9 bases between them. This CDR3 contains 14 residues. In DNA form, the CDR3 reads TGTGCCAGCAGTTTAGGTCTTGGGTACTATGGCTACACCTTC. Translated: CASSLGLGYYGYTF.

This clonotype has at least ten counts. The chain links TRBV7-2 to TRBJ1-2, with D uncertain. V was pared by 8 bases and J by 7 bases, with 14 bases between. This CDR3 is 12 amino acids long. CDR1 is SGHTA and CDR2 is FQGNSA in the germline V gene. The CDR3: CASLRTAGGYTF. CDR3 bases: TGTGCCAGCCTGCGGACGGCCGGTGGCTACACCTTC.

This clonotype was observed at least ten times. The CDR3: CSVVRGGRAKNIQYF. The CDR3 DNA follows: TGCAGCGTTGTACGGGGTGGTCGAGCCAAAAACATTCAGTACTTC. The V call is TRBV29-1, the J call TRBJ2-4, with a weak D call TRBD2 (5 bases). The ends were cut back, 4 bases at V and 0 bases at J, with 13 bases in the middle. Germline loops: CDR1 SQVTM, CDR2 ANQGSEA. This CDR3 has 15 residues.

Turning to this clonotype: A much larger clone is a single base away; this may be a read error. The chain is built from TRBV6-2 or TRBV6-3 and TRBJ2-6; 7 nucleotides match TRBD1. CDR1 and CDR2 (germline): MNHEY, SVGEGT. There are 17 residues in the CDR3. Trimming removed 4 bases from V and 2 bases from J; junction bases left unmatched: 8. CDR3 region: CASSSGTVNPGANVLTF. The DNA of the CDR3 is TGTGCCAGCAGTTCCGGGACAGTAAACCCTGGGGCCAACGTCCTGACTTTC.